One sample yielded the 25 T cell receptor beta chains listed below, sequenced in a study of cytomegalovirus exposure and HLA in healthy donors. PCR used 60 Vbeta primers and 13 Jbeta primers. Only in-frame clones appear in the TCRdb table, and some are missing; sequencing was by immunoSEQ multiplex PCR. The sample has some 76,000 clones, around 73% seen once. Sequenced: PBMCs. The receptors were gathered from a woman aged 40 to 50 in good health and CMV-seropositive.

The chain joins TRBV6-5 to TRBJ1-1; D is perhaps TRBD1 (6 bases). Germline V CDR1 and CDR2: MNHEY, SVGAGI. V was shortened by 2 bases and J by 3 bases, with 10 bases between the two germline ends. This CDR3 region has 14 residues. CDR3 DNA sequence: TGTGCCAGCAGTTACCGGACAGAATACACTGAAGCTTTCTTT. It codes for CASSYRTEYTEAFF.

The J gene is TRBJ1-4, the V gene TRBV15; 10 nucleotides match TRBD1. Germline V lookup: CDR1 LNHNV, CDR2 YYDKDF (reference sequence). The V gene end was trimmed by 9 bases and the J gene end by 0 bases; junction bases not matched to a gene: 1. The CDR3 extends over 14 amino acids. The CDR3 bases are TGTGCCACGACAGGGGGCGCAACTAATGAAAAACTGTTTTTT. Its protein is CATTGGATNEKLFF.

The rearrangement uses TRBV6-5 and TRBJ1-5; D remains ambiguous. Germline CDR1 is MNHEY and CDR2 is SVGAGI. This CDR3 has 15 residues. V was cut by 6 bases and J by 3 bases, with 15 bases left in between. The CDR3 DNA reads TGTGCCAGCAGCTCGAGTTGGAGCCTCAATCAGCCCCAGCATTTT. Translating gives CASSSSWSLNQPQHF.

V is TRBV30 and J is TRBJ1-5, with TRBD1 matching over 9 bases. Germline values: CDR1 GTSNPN, CDR2 SVGIG (reference sequence). The CDR3 contains 14 residues. After removal of 5 bases from V and 4 bases from J, the junction contained 6 bases not matched to a gene. The CDR3 nucleotides are TGTGCCTGGCCGCCCGGACAGGGGAATCAGCCCCAGCATTTT. Encoded protein: CAWPPGQGNQPQHF.

This chain links TRBV5-5 with TRBJ1-5; 8 nucleotides align to TRBD1. V shed 7 bases and J 5 bases; nucleotides not matched to a gene: 5. CDR1 is SGHKS and CDR2 is YYEKEE in the germline V gene (reference sequence). The CDR3 is 13 amino acids. This CDR3 is CASAGTGDQPQHF. CDR3 coding DNA: TGTGCCAGCGCCGGGACAGGCGATCAGCCCCAGCATTTT.

This sequence joins TRBV2 and TRBJ2-2, with 8 positions matching TRBD2. Germline loops: CDR1 SNHLY, CDR2 FYNNEI. The CDR3 consists of 15 residues. Losses at the gene ends were 6 bases for V and 4 bases for J; bases not matched to a gene: 7. The CDR3 here is CASRPPGGVTGELFF. CDR3 DNA: TGTGCCAGCAGGCCCCCCGGGGGGGTCACCGGGGAGCTGTTTTTT.

This clone has just one count. The chain joins TRBV9 to TRBJ2-2; D is possibly TRBD1 (6 bases). Per germline, CDR1 SGDLS and CDR2 YYNGEE. The CDR3 has 17 residues. V lost 1 base to trimming and J lost 0 bases, with 13 bases between them. The chain's CDR3 is CASSVKGDISNTGELFF. CDR3 nucleotides: TGTGCCAGCAGCGTAAAGGGGGACATCTCGAACACCGGGGAGCTGTTTTTT. Full variable domain (missing parts from reference TRBV9 and TRBJ2-2): DSGVTQTPKHLITATGQRVTLRCSPRSGDLSVYWYQQSLDQGLQFLIQYYNGEERAKGNILERFSAQQFPDLHSELNLSSLELGDSALYFCASSVKGDISNTGELFFGEGSRLTVL.

The chain is built from TRBV5-1 and TRBJ1-4, with D perhaps matching TRBD1 (6 bases). Germline V lookup: CDR1 SGHRS, CDR2 YFSETQ. This CDR3 has 15 amino acids. Trimming left V 8 bases short and J 3 bases short, with 17 bases between. The CDR3 DNA reads TGCGCCAGTTCAGGGGCGGGGGCGTCTAATGAAAAACTGTTTTTT. It codes for CASSGAGASNEKLFF.

The chain combines TRBV19 with TRBJ2-3; TRBD1 might be the D (6 bases). Between the trimmed V and J ends, which lost 5 bases and 3 bases, there was a span of 9 bases. This CDR3 is 13 amino acids long. Germline CDR1 and CDR2: LNHDA and SQIVND (reference sequence). The CDR3: CASSLTGTDTQYF. The CDR3, as DNA: TGTGCCAGTAGTCTCACAGGGACAGATACGCAGTATTTT. The complete variable domain, with remaining parts taken from reference TRBV19 and TRBJ2-3, reads DGGITQSPKYLFRKEGQNVTLSCEQNLNHDAMYWYRQDPGQGLRLIYYSQIVNDFQKGDIAEGYSVSREKKESFPLTVTSAQKNPTAFYLCASSLTGTDTQYFGPGTRLTVL.

This clone was counted only a few times. The chain carries TRBV19 and TRBJ1-1, with 8 bases fitting TRBD1. CDR1 is LNHDA and CDR2 is SQIVND in the germline V gene (reference sequence). The CDR3 is made up of 18 amino acids. Germline trimming cut 3 bases from V and 11 bases from J; bases unmatched to any gene: 23. For the CDR3, the DNA is TGTGCCAGTAGTATCAAGACGACAGGGGTGATCACCCGGGGAGAGGCTTTCTTT. This gives the protein CASSIKTTGVITRGEAFF.

The chain links TRBV19 to TRBJ2-3; 14 nucleotides agree with TRBD2. After removal of 5 bases from V and 1 base from J, the junction contained 11 bases not matched to a gene. From germline, CDR1 is LNHDA and CDR2 SQIVND (reference sequence). This CDR3 comprises 19 residues. CDR3 protein: CASSLNGLAGGLGTDTQYF. CDR3 bases: TGTGCCAGTAGTCTAAACGGACTAGCGGGGGGCCTCGGCACAGATACGCAGTATTTT.

V is TRBV12-1 and J is TRBJ1-1. TRBV12-1 has pseudogene status. CDR3 length: 17 residues. As DNA, the CDR3 is TGTGCCAGCAGGCGTACTCGGGGAGAAGTCTCGGACACTGAAGCTTTCTTT. This translates into CASRRTRGEVSDTEAFF.

The chain has TRBV7-2 and TRBJ1-1; TRBD1 might be the D (6 bases). There are 16 residues in the CDR3. V lost 2 bases and J lost 3, with 16 bases in between. The germline V gene encodes CDR1 SGHTA and CDR2 FQGNSA. Here the CDR3 DNA reads TGTGCCAGCAGCTTAAGATTTGTTGGGACATACACTGAAGCTTTCTTT. It codes for CASSLRFVGTYTEAFF.

This chain uses TRBV10-3 with TRBJ1-1; TRBD1 is a possible D gene (6 bases). V was cut by 7 bases and J by 4 bases, with 13 bases left in between. The germline gives CDR1 ENHRY, CDR2 SYGVKD. CDR3 length: 13 amino acids. CDR3 sequence (DNA): TGTGCCATCACCGAAGGGGGGGGCACTGAAGCTTTCTTT. Translated, it gives CAITEGGGTEAFF.

The chain uses TRBV7-2 and TRBJ1-2, with 7 positions matching TRBD1. CDR1 SGHTA and CDR2 FQGNSA come from the germline V gene. The CDR3 sequence is 14 residues long. Unmatched junction bases numbered 6, after V lost 1 base and J lost 7 bases. The CDR3 loop is CASSLGQGGGGYTF. For the CDR3, the DNA is TGTGCCAGCAGCTTAGGGCAGGGGGGAGGTGGCTACACCTTC.

In this sample, this clone turned up a few times. V is TRBV4-2 and J is TRBJ2-3, with 8 bases matching TRBD2. Losses at the gene ends were 4 bases for V and 1 base for J; bases not matched to a gene: 7. Germline V lookup: CDR1 LGHNA, CDR2 YNFKEQ. The CDR3 is 16 amino acids. CDR3 coding DNA: TGTGCCAGCAGCCGGGCGGGACTAGGGGGCACAGATACGCAGTATTTT. As protein: CASSRAGLGGTDTQYF.

The chain combines TRBV14 with TRBJ2-2, with 8 positions matching TRBD1. Germline-derived CDR1 and CDR2 are SGHDN and FVKESK. The CDR3 sequence is 14 residues long. Trimming at V came to 4 bases and at J to 7 bases, leaving 5 bases not matched to a gene. The CDR3 DNA follows: TGTGCCAGCAGCCCCAACAGGGGGGTCGGGGAGCTGTTTTTT. Protein product: CASSPNRGVGELFF.

The V and J genes are TRBV28 and TRBJ2-7, with TRBD1 matching over 8 bases. Germline CDR1 is MDHEN and CDR2 is SYDVKM. The junction had 9 bases not matched to a gene; V was cut back by 6 bases and J by 2 bases. The CDR3 is 15 amino acids. CDR3 region: CASRSQGATPYEQYF. The CDR3 nucleotides read TGTGCCAGCAGATCGCAGGGGGCGACACCCTACGAGCAGTACTTC. Based on the CDR3 plus reference TRBV28 and TRBJ2-7, the full variable domain is DVKVTQSSRYLVKRTGEKVFLECVQDMDHENMFWYRQDPGLGLRLIYFSYDVKMKEKGDIPEGYSVSREKKERFSLILESASTNQTSMYLCASRSQGATPYEQYFGPGTRLTVT.

In its sample, this clone was seen a few times. The chain joins TRBV19 to TRBJ1-2; possibly TRBD1 for D (6 bases). CDR3 size: 13 residues. Trimming removed 5 bases at V and 4 bases at J, with 11 bases between. The germline V gene encodes CDR1 LNHDA and CDR2 SQIVND (reference sequence). The CDR3 region is CASSPTGSYGYTF. DNA for the CDR3: TGTGCCAGTAGTCCAACAGGGAGCTATGGCTACACCTTC. Combining the CDR3 with reference TRBV19 and TRBJ1-2 gives the whole variable domain DGGITQSPKYLFRKEGQNVTLSCEQNLNHDAMYWYRQDPGQGLRLIYYSQIVNDFQKGDIAEGYSVSREKKESFPLTVTSAQKNPTAFYLCASSPTGSYGYTFGSGTRLTVV.

This rearrangement joins TRBV27 to TRBJ2-1; D is perhaps TRBD2 (5 bases). V lost 2 bases, J lost 0 bases, and 14 bases lay in between. Per germline, CDR1 MNHEY and CDR2 SMNVEV (reference sequence). This CDR3 comprises 17 residues. The CDR3 DNA follows: TGTGCCAGCAGTTTAGTCTCGGGATCAAGCTCCTACAATGAGCAGTTCTTC. Its translation is CASSLVSGSSSYNEQFF.

The V gene is TRBV18, the J gene TRBJ1-4, with unresolved D. Germline V gene lookup returns CDR1 KGHSH and CDR2 LQKENI. The CDR3 is 14 residues long. Trimming took 6 bases from V and 0 from J, leaving 8 bases between them. CDR3 nucleotides: TGTGCCAGCTCTCTAACAGCAACTAATGAAAAACTGTTTTTT. It codes for CASSLTATNEKLFF.

The chain couples TRBV9 to TRBJ2-1, with 8 positions matching TRBD2. This CDR3 is 16 amino acids long. The J segment lost 3 bases and the V segment lost 0 bases, leaving 5 bases of the junction unmatched. Germline V CDR1 and CDR2: SGDLS, YYNGEE. CDR3 region: CASSVARGGGYNEQFF. The CDR3 DNA reads TGTGCCAGCAGCGTAGCCCGGGGGGGCGGCTACAATGAGCAGTTCTTC.

The rearrangement joins TRBV11-2 to TRBJ2-7; the match to TRBD2 covers 12 bases. The DNA end is more similar to TRBJ2-5, so the J call may be wrong. There are 16 residues in the CDR3. The germline CDR1 and CDR2 sequences are SGHAT and FQNNGV. The CDR3 region is CASSFASGGARETQYF. The CDR3 DNA follows: TGTGCCAGCAGCTTCGCTAGCGGGGGGGCAAGGGAGACCCAGTACTTC.

This sequence joins TRBV5-4 and TRBJ2-5, with 13 bases identical to TRBD2. Germline assignment: CDR1 SGHNT and CDR2 YYREEE (reference sequence). The CDR3 is 17 amino acids. V was pared by 2 bases and J by 1 base, with 5 bases of the junction left unmatched. In DNA, the CDR3 is TGTGCCAGCAGCTTTCTCGGACTAGCGGGGGTCCAAGAGACCCAGTACTTC. The encoded protein is CASSFLGLAGVQETQYF.

The table lists this clone with a few counts. One end of the junction does not line up with germline, which may come from a read error. The chain carries TRBV7-9 and TRBJ1-1, with TRBD1 matching over 7 bases. The CDR3 has 16 amino acids. CDR1 and CDR2 (germline): SEHNR, FQNEAQ (reference sequence). The CDR3 DNA follows: TGTTCCAGCAGCGATACTTTACGGACAGGAAACACTGAAGCTTTCTTT. Its translation is CSSSDTLRTGNTEAFF.